Reported below is one T cell receptor (beta chain). How the authors handled the data: Amplified reference gene primers provided the basis for estimating nucleated cell counts. Method: immunoSEQ multiplex PCR; TCRdb's copy keeps in-frame clones and lacks some. Clone size and V and J calls were adopted from that table, with D and trimming inferred from the DNA. The table includes a few hundred thousand clones, about nine tenths detected once. The CDR3 is 14 amino acids. V shed 3 bases and J 9 bases; nucleotides not matched to a gene: 13. From germline, CDR1 is GTSNPN and CDR2 SVGIG (reference sequence). This record comes from a study of blood T cell repertoires in COVID-19. On the study more broadly: Material from acute and convalescent COVID-19 was sourced from the United States, Italy and Spain. T cells, B-cell-depleted T cells, or PBMCs supplied cDNA or gDNA.

The source of this sequence is a man aged 35 to 55 who had recovered from COVID-19. The rearrangement links TRBV30 to TRBJ2-7, with TRBD1 identical over 8 bases. Input material: peripheral blood. The CDR3 sequence is CAWRGIGTGLWQYF. CDR3 in DNA: TGTGCCTGGAGGGGGATAGGGACAGGTCTGTGGCAGTACTTC.